These 31 T cell receptor beta chains share one sample of origin, sequenced in a study of regulatory T cells in long-lasting Graves disease. CDR3 regions were amplified by Arm-PCR using iRepertoire HTBI primers to build TCR beta libraries. TCRdb passed the multiplex PCR reads through MiXCR, listing each CDR3 protein once. The sample holds more than 300,000 distinct CDR3 sequences, around 15% seen once. Indicated time point: newly diagnosed GD, antithyroid drugs for less than 3 months. PBMCs provided the RNA from which the TCR library was made. The same data also went into a second study, on T cells in Graves' hyperthyroidism and ophthalmopathy.

Source: peripheral blood mononuclear cells (PBMCs), taken at new diagnosis, from a patient treated with antithyroid drugs. These receptors came from a woman between 18 and 30 years old with Graves disease.

V usage is TRBV12-3 or TRBV12-4 and J usage is TRBJ2-5; TRBD2 matches at 10 bases. J lost 3 bases, V lost 4 bases, and 20 bases had no gene match. CDR3 length equals 20 residues. In nucleotides, the CDR3 is TGTGCCAGCAGTTCTGGATGGGGGGCTTTAGGACTAGCGGAGAAAGAGACCCAGTACTTC. Its translation: CASSSGWGALGLAEKETQYF.

This clonotype was found a few times. The chain uses TRBV5-1 and TRBJ1-1; the D is unclear. Trimming removed 4 bases at V and 5 bases at J, with 18 bases between. CDR3 size: 15 residues. Germline-derived CDR1 and CDR2 are SGHRS and YFSETQ. The CDR3 reads CASSLAGGEWTEAFF. The CDR3, as DNA: TGCGCCAGCAGCCTGGCGGGCGGTGAGTGGACTGAAGCTTTCTTT.

This sequence joins TRBV27 and TRBJ1-4; tentatively, D is TRBD1 (5 bases). Trimming stripped 1 base from V and 7 bases from J, with 16 bases between. The length of the CDR3 is 16 residues. In germline, CDR1 is MNHEY, CDR2 SMNVEV (reference sequence). The CDR3 coding sequence is TGTGCCAGCAGTTTATGGGACCTTAATTCCGCTGAAAAACTGTTTTTT. Translating it yields CASSLWDLNSAEKLFF.

The V gene is TRBV27, the J gene TRBJ2-2; no firm D call. Per the germline V gene, CDR1 is MNHEY and CDR2 is SMNVEV (reference sequence). V lost 8 bases, J lost 2 bases, and 12 bases lay in between. The CDR3 covers 14 residues. The CDR3 DNA is TGTGCCAGCGCTCAAAGGAGTAACACCGGGGAGCTGTTTTTT. Encoded protein: CASAQRSNTGELFF.

This clonotype was counted ten times or more. The J gene is TRBJ2-5, the V gene TRBV3-1; TRBD2 matches at 7 bases. CDR1 and CDR2 (germline): LGHDT, YNNKEL (reference sequence). J gave up 2 bases and V 4 bases, and 1 base lay outside the gene matches. This CDR3 comprises 13 residues. DNA of the CDR3: TGTGCCAGCAGCCCCGGGAGGCAAGAGACCCAGTACTTC. Amino acids: CASSPGRQETQYF.

There are a few counts of this clonotype. The V and J genes are TRBV9 and TRBJ2-7, with TRBD2 identical over 8 bases. Unmatched junction bases numbered 7, after V lost 0 bases and J lost 5 bases. Per the germline V gene, CDR1 is SGDLS and CDR2 is YYNGEE. The CDR3 is made up of 15 amino acids. CDR3 in amino acids: CASSVAPGGGDEQYF. The CDR3 coding sequence is TGTGCCAGCAGCGTAGCTCCGGGGGGGGGCGACGAGCAGTACTTC.

This clonotype was detected many times. The chain is built from TRBV5-1 and TRBJ2-1; TRBD1 agrees at 7 bases. Germline loops: CDR1 SGHRS, CDR2 YFSETQ. V was clipped by 7 bases and J by 5 bases; unmatched bases: 9. The CDR3 is 14 residues long. The DNA for the CDR3 is TGCGCCAGCTGCCGGGACAGCCCTGACAATGAGCAGTTCTTC. Protein: CASCRDSPDNEQFF.

Worth noting for this clonotype: A much bigger clone sits one base away, suggesting this may be a read error. CDR3: CAGSLGTSPVLTF. DNA for the CDR3: TGTGCCGGCAGTCTAGGGACATCTCCCGTCCTGACTTTC. The chain combines TRBV28 with TRBJ2-6; D is possibly TRBD1 (6 bases). The CDR3 sequence is 13 residues long. Germline CDR1 and CDR2: MDHEN and SYDVKM.

This clonotype was counted only a few times. The CDR3: CASSEARGGYESPLHF. CDR3 nucleotide sequence: TGTGCCAGCAGTGAAGCGCGGGGAGGGTATGAGTCACCCCTCCACTTT. This chain joins TRBV2 and TRBJ1-6; no definite D call. V dropped 0 bases and J dropped 10 bases, with 16 bases sitting between them. In germline, CDR1 is SNHLY, CDR2 FYNNEI. The CDR3 sequence is 16 residues long.

There are a few counts of this clonotype. V gene TRBV6-4 combines with J gene TRBJ1-1; D is uncertain. Trimming stripped 4 bases from V and 1 base from J, with 16 bases between. The length of the CDR3 is 16 residues. Germline-derived CDR1 and CDR2 are MRHNA and SNTAGT. The CDR3 sequence: CASSASVVARNTEAFF. CDR3 coding DNA: TGTGCCAGCAGTGCGTCGGTGGTTGCTAGGAACACTGAAGCTTTCTTT.

Regarding this clonotype: This may come from a read error, since a much larger clone is one base off. The CDR3 loop reads CASSLCPVGLEETQYF. In nucleotides, the CDR3 is TGTGCCAGCAGCTTATGCCCGGTCGGACTTGAAGAGACCCAGTACTTC. The chain carries TRBV11-2 and TRBJ2-5; tentatively, D is TRBD2 (5 bases). Trimming stripped 2 bases from V and 3 bases from J, with 16 bases between. Per the germline V gene, CDR1 is SGHAT and CDR2 is FQNNGV. The CDR3 runs to 16 residues.

This clonotype was seen at least ten times. This chain uses TRBV7-9 with TRBJ2-1; 9 nucleotides align to TRBD2. J gave up 5 bases and V 5 bases, and 16 bases lay outside the gene matches. Germline lookup yields CDR1 SEHNR and CDR2 FQNEAQ (reference sequence). The CDR3 is 18 amino acids. The CDR3 DNA reads TGTGCCAGCAGCGCCCGTTGGGCGGGAGGGCGGACCAACAATGAGCAGTTCTTC. The encoded protein is CASSARWAGGRTNNEQFF. Full variable domain (remainder filled in from reference TRBV7-9 and TRBJ2-1): DTGVSQNPRHKITKRGQNVTFRCDPISEHNRLYWYRQTLGQGPEFLTYFQNEAQLEKSRLLSDRFSAERPKGSFSTLEIQRTEQGDSAMYLCASSARWAGGRTNNEQFFGPGTRLTVL.

This clonotype was found a few times. J is TRBJ1-2 and V is TRBV5-4; 7 nucleotides agree with TRBD1. Germline values: CDR1 SGHNT, CDR2 YYREEE (reference sequence). The CDR3 loop spans 14 amino acids. With 5 bases clipped from V and 7 bases from J, the junction kept 11 bases outside the gene matches. As DNA, the CDR3 is TGTGCCAGCAGACCCCGGACAGGTCGTGTTGGCTACACCTTC. The encoded protein is CASRPRTGRVGYTF.

About this clonotype: A far larger clone is off by one base, so a read error is likely. The rearrangement uses TRBV9 and TRBJ2-7; 7 nucleotides match TRBD1. The CDR3 loop spans 14 amino acids. V dropped 4 bases and J dropped 3; count of bases not matched to a gene: 7. The germline V gene has CDR1 SGDLS and CDR2 YYNGEE. The CDR3 reads CASSPGAGGYEQYF. The CDR3, as DNA: TGTGCCAGCAGCCCCGGGGCAGGGGGCTACGAGCAGTACTTC.

The chain combines TRBV5-1 with TRBJ2-5, with 15 bases fitting TRBD2. The CDR3 loop spans 16 amino acids. The germline gives CDR1 SGHRS, CDR2 YFSETQ. The V segment lost 6 bases and the J segment 5 bases; nucleotides outside the gene matches: 8. The CDR3 sequence: CASNGLAGGPQETQYF. The CDR3 DNA reads as TGCGCCAGCAACGGACTAGCGGGGGGGCCGCAGGAGACCCAGTACTTC.

This clonotype was counted many times. As DNA, the CDR3 is TGCAGTGCGGGGTTACTCAATGAGCAGTTCTTC. The encoded protein is CSAGLLNEQFF. V gene TRBV20-1 combines with J gene TRBJ2-1, with no clear D. Per germline, CDR1 DFQATT and CDR2 SNEGSKA (reference sequence). The CDR3 is made up of 11 amino acids. Deletions cut 6 bases from V and 6 bases from J, with 9 bases between.

This clonotype has a count of ten or more. This chain uses TRBV7-8 with TRBJ2-1; TRBD2 matches at 9 bases. CDR3 length equals 16 residues. The germline CDR1 and CDR2 sequences are SGHVS and FQNEAQ. Trimming at V came to 1 base and at J to 0 bases, leaving 1 base not matched to a gene. CDR3 sequence reads: CASSLGSGSSYNEQFF. The CDR3 coding sequence is TGTGCCAGCAGCTTAGGTAGCGGGAGCTCCTACAATGAGCAGTTCTTC.

This clonotype was observed at least ten times. The V gene is TRBV4-1, the J gene TRBJ1-2; D is possibly TRBD1 (6 bases). The germline gives CDR1 MGHRA, CDR2 YSYEKL. V lost 2 bases to trimming and J lost 2 bases, with 12 bases between them. CDR3 length: 15 amino acids. Written as DNA, the CDR3 is TGCGCCAGCAGCCAACCAACGGGACAAAACTATGGCTACACCTTC. Protein sequence: CASSQPTGQNYGYTF.

In the case of this clonotype: A much larger clone sits a single nucleotide away, making a read error possible. This chain connects TRBV6-2 or TRBV6-3 to TRBJ1-1; unclear D gene. There are 10 residues in the CDR3. CDR1 and CDR2 (germline): MNHEY, SVGEGT. The CDR3 is CASTHTEASF. CDR3 nucleotides: TGTGCCAGCACTCACACTGAAGCTTCCTTT.

Many counts were recorded for this clonotype. J is TRBJ1-1 and V is TRBV6-2 or TRBV6-3; D is possibly TRBD1 (5 bases). V lost 5 bases, J lost 1 base, and 17 bases lay in between. Germline V lookup: CDR1 MNHEY, CDR2 SVGEGT. The CDR3 extends over 16 amino acids. The chain's CDR3 is CASSEGWGLANTEAFF. The CDR3 DNA reads as TGTGCCAGCAGTGAAGGCTGGGGGTTGGCGAACACTGAAGCTTTCTTT.

This clonotype turned up a few times. This chain joins TRBV20-1 and TRBJ2-5; the D is unclear. This CDR3 is built from 14 residues. Germline CDR1 is DFQATT and CDR2 is SNEGSKA (reference sequence). The germline V and J ends were trimmed by 3 bases and 2 bases, with 13 bases remaining between them. The CDR3 bases are TGCAGTGCTAGGGTGAATGGCGGTCAAGAGACCCAGTACTTC. It specifies CSARVNGGQETQYF.

This clonotype was counted many times. The genes are TRBV5-1 and TRBJ1-1; 7 bases agree with TRBD1. The CDR3 is 14 amino acids. CDR1 SGHRS and CDR2 YFSETQ come from the germline V gene. The V gene end was trimmed by 3 bases and the J gene end by 3 bases; junction bases not matched to a gene: 5. CDR3 nucleotide sequence: TGCGCCAGCAGCTCAACAGGGGTAGACACTGAAGCTTTCTTT. Translated: CASSSTGVDTEAFF.

The chain is built from TRBV5-1 and TRBJ2-2; 7 bases match TRBD1. The CDR3 is 15 amino acids. Trimming at V came to 2 bases and at J to 4 bases, leaving 5 bases not matched to a gene. The germline gives CDR1 SGHRS, CDR2 YFSETQ. The CDR3 here is CASSFLDRATGELFF. In DNA, the CDR3 is TGCGCCAGCAGCTTCCTAGACAGGGCCACCGGGGAGCTGTTTTTT.

There are many counts of this clonotype. The chain employs TRBV12-5 and TRBJ2-3, with TRBD2 matching over 10 bases. Germline V gene lookup returns CDR1 LGHNT and CDR2 FRNRAP. V was clipped by 3 bases and J by 4 bases; unmatched bases: 7. This CDR3 spans 16 amino acids. The CDR3: CASGFSPSGRADTQYF. CDR3 sequence (DNA): TGTGCTAGTGGTTTCTCCCCCAGCGGGAGGGCAGATACGCAGTATTTT.

In this sample, this clonotype turned up many times. The chain employs TRBV5-6 and TRBJ2-7; 8 bases match TRBD1. This CDR3 contains 13 residues. With 4 bases clipped from V and 5 bases from J, the junction kept 5 bases outside the gene matches. Looked up from germline, CDR1 is SGHDT and CDR2 is YYEEEE. In DNA, the CDR3 is TGTGCCAGCAGCCTCGGACAGGGCCACGAGCAGTACTTC. It codes for CASSLGQGHEQYF. The variable domain in full, completed from reference TRBV5-6 and TRBJ2-7, reads DAGVTQSPTHLIKTRGQQVTLRCSPKSGHDTVSWYQQALGQGPQFIFQYYEEEERQRGNFPDRFSGHQFPNYSSELNVNALLLGDSALYLCASSLGQGHEQYFGPGTRLTVT.

This clonotype has only a few counts. The V gene is TRBV19, the J gene TRBJ1-6; tentatively, D is TRBD1 (5 bases). Germline V gene data show CDR1 as LNHDA and CDR2 as SQIVND (reference sequence). The CDR3 totals 15 residues. The V end lost 3 bases, the J end lost 7 bases, and 13 bases lay between the germline ends. CDR3 sequence reads: CASSILPAGNSPLHF. As DNA, the CDR3 is TGTGCCAGTAGTATCCTTCCAGCAGGGAATTCACCCCTCCACTTT.

This clonotype appeared a few times. The gene calls are TRBV19 and TRBJ1-3, with TRBD1 matching over 7 bases. Losses at the gene ends were 6 bases for V and 2 bases for J; bases not matched to a gene: 4. Germline V gene lookup returns CDR1 LNHDA and CDR2 SQIVND (reference sequence). The CDR3 is 14 amino acids. CDR3 in amino acids: CASRRTGPGNTIYF. In DNA form, the CDR3 reads TGTGCCAGTAGGAGGACAGGTCCTGGAAACACCATATATTTT.

This clonotype occurred many times. The V gene is TRBV18, the J gene TRBJ2-1, with 7 bases matching TRBD2. V shed 1 base, J shed 7 bases, and the junction held 13 bases outside the gene matches. The germline CDR1 and CDR2 sequences are KGHSH and LQKENI. CDR3 size: 17 residues. CDR3 amino acids: CASSPLPLVGRGNEQFF. The DNA of the CDR3 is TGTGCCAGCTCACCACTTCCCCTCGTCGGGCGGGGGAATGAGCAGTTCTTC.

This clonotype was counted between two and nine times. The V and J genes are TRBV9 and TRBJ2-3, with D possibly TRBD2 on 6 matching bases. The V end was cut by 7 bases, the J end by 2 bases, with 14 bases between. Germline-derived CDR1 and CDR2 are SGDLS and YYNGEE. The CDR3 sequence is 14 residues long. The CDR3 is CASLRGADTDTQYF. CDR3 nucleotide sequence: TGTGCCAGCCTGCGGGGAGCGGACACAGATACGCAGTATTTT.

This clonotype was counted between two and nine times. The chain uses TRBV29-1 and TRBJ1-2; D gene unclear. Germline V CDR1 and CDR2: SQVTM, ANQGSEA. This CDR3 comprises 12 residues. Trimming left V 3 bases short and J 4 bases short, with 9 bases between. The CDR3 DNA is TGCAGCGTTGAGCAAGGGCTCTATGGCTACACCTTC. Protein product: CSVEQGLYGYTF. The variable domain in full, completed from reference TRBV29-1 and TRBJ1-2, reads SAVISQKPSRDICQRGTSLTIQCQVDSQVTMMFWYRQQPGQSLTLIATANQGSEATYESGFVIDKFPISRPNLTFSTLTVSNMSPEDSSIYLCSVEQGLYGYTFGSGTRLTVV.

Regarding this clonotype: Germline is not matched at one junction end, which may reflect a read error. The V and J genes are TRBV4-1 and TRBJ2-2; TRBD1 aligns across 9 bases. Germline V gene sequence: CDR1 MGHRA, CDR2 YSYEKL. The CDR3 is 15 amino acids. The CDR3 region has the DNA TGCGCCAGCGCTGCGGGACAGGGAGGTACCGGGGAGCTGGTTTTT. Amino acids: CASAAGQGGTGELVF.